These 11 T cell receptor beta chains share one sample of origin, sequenced in a study of blood T cell repertoires in COVID-19 (dated by TCRdb to between 2020 and 2021). The library was obtained by the immunoSEQ multiplex PCR assay. TCRdb stores this immuneACCESS table with in-frame sequences only. Part of the clones is absent; in the studies checked, under half of the shortfall reflects unresolved V genes, and no reason is known for the rest. For this sample there are tens of thousands of clones; around 86% appear just once. 1.3% of the sample is held by the ten biggest clonotypes. The sequenced sample was peripheral blood. Receptors were obtained from a woman older than 75 with acute or convalescent COVID-19.

For the CDR3, the DNA is TGTGCCAGTAGTGGGACAGGCCTTGAAAAACTGTTTTTT. As protein: CASSGTGLEKLFF. The genes are TRBV19 and TRBJ1-4, with TRBD1 identical over 8 bases. The CDR3 has 13 amino acids. CDR1 is LNHDA, CDR2 SQIVND, per germline (reference sequence). V was pared by 5 bases and J by 7 bases, with 3 bases of the junction left unmatched.

The rearrangement links TRBV5-4 to TRBJ1-5; tentatively, D is TRBD1 (6 bases). Germline V lookup: CDR1 SGHNT, CDR2 YYREEE (reference sequence). V gave up 3 bases and J gave up 3 bases, with 7 bases separating them. The CDR3 length is 13 residues. CDR3 amino acids: CASSWDNNQPQHF. The CDR3 coding sequence is TGTGCCAGCAGCTGGGACAACAATCAGCCCCAGCATTTT.

The V call is TRBV7-3, the J call TRBJ2-5, with TRBD1 matching 8 bases. CDR3 length: 15 residues. Germline V CDR1 and CDR2: SGHTA, FQGTGA. V gave up 4 bases and J gave up 4 bases; unmatched junction bases: 8. The CDR3 region has the DNA TGTGCCAGCAGCTCCCAGGGGGCAGCCGGAGAGACCCAGTACTTC. Translated, it gives CASSSQGAAGETQYF.

In its sample, this clone was seen once. The chain uses TRBV27 and TRBJ2-5; 9 nucleotides line up with TRBD1. The V and J ends lost 6 bases and 1 base, in that order; junction bases with no gene match: 6. The CDR3 consists of 15 residues. Per the germline V gene, CDR1 is MNHEY and CDR2 is SMNVEV (reference sequence). In DNA form, the CDR3 reads TGTGCCAGCAGACTTGGACAGGGGTCCCAAGAGACCCAGTACTTC. Its translation: CASRLGQGSQETQYF.

The chain has TRBV5-1 and TRBJ1-5, with 12 bases identical to TRBD1. Trimming at V came to 3 bases and at J to 6 bases, leaving 4 bases not matched to a gene. The germline gives CDR1 SGHRS, CDR2 YFSETQ. The CDR3 spans 15 residues. The chain's CDR3 is CASSSGTGGPQPQHF. CDR3 nucleotides: TGCGCCAGCAGCTCTGGGACAGGGGGCCCTCAGCCCCAGCATTTT.

About this clone: Other DNA sequences of this sample code for an identical CDR3. CDR3 amino acids: CASSLDSYGYTF. The CDR3 DNA reads TGTGCCAGCAGCCTCGACAGTTATGGCTACACCTTC. This chain connects TRBV5-4 to TRBJ1-2; perhaps TRBD1 as D (5 bases). The CDR3 runs to 12 residues. Germline lookup yields CDR1 SGHNT and CDR2 YYREEE (reference sequence). V was pared by 4 bases and J by 5 bases, with 9 bases between.

The J gene is TRBJ1-6, the V gene TRBV4-2; D is perhaps TRBD1 (6 bases). CDR1 is LGHNA, CDR2 YNFKEQ, per germline. The CDR3 runs 15 residues. The ends were cut back, 1 base at V and 10 bases at J, with 14 bases in the middle. The CDR3 DNA is TGTGCCAGCAGCCAAGGTATTACAGGGACCTCACCCCTCCACTTT. Protein product: CASSQGITGTSPLHF.

The chain is built from TRBV6-6 and TRBJ2-1, with 7 nucleotides matching TRBD2. This CDR3 has 15 residues. The J segment lost 7 bases and the V segment lost 7 bases, leaving 13 bases of the junction unmatched. Per the germline V gene, CDR1 is MNHNY and CDR2 is SVGAGI (reference sequence). The CDR3 loop reads CASMRSGGSWNEQFF. DNA of the CDR3: TGTGCCAGCATGAGGAGTGGCGGGAGTTGGAATGAGCAGTTCTTC.

The chain carries TRBV5-1 and TRBJ2-1, with TRBD2 matching over 7 bases. The V and J ends lost 2 bases and 8 bases, in that order; junction bases with no gene match: 7. The CDR3 consists of 14 residues. CDR1 is SGHRS and CDR2 is YFSETQ in the germline V gene. This chain's CDR3 is CASSLGTKADEQFF. The DNA for the CDR3 is TGCGCCAGCAGCTTAGGGACTAAGGCCGATGAGCAGTTCTTC.

The gene calls are TRBV4-1 and TRBJ1-5; D not certain. Trimming pared 1 base from V and 3 bases from J, leaving 10 bases between. In germline, CDR1 is MGHRA, CDR2 YSYEKL. The CDR3 contains 15 residues. The CDR3 nucleotides read TGCGCCAGCAGCCAAGCAGCACAGACCAATCAGCCCCAGCATTTT. Translation: CASSQAAQTNQPQHF.

The rearrangement uses TRBV6-4 and TRBJ2-1, with 14 bases identical to TRBD2. Trimming cost V 6 bases and J 8 bases; bases outside gene matches: 6. The germline gives CDR1 MRHNA, CDR2 SNTAGT. This CDR3 has 15 residues. Written as DNA, the CDR3 is TGTGCCAGCAGCAGACTAGCGGGAGGGCCCCATGAGCAGTTCTTC. Encoded protein: CASSRLAGGPHEQFF.